The 12 T cell receptor beta chains below come from one sample, sequenced in a study of blood T cells in healthy people across ages. A second roughly 6 to 11 cycle PCR used barcoded and J-beta primers. One entry per CDR3 protein, called by TCRdb with MiXCR from the 5' RACE reads. The repertoire consists of about 1 million distinct CDR3 sequences, with 45% occurring once and the leading ten covering 18%. The sample consisted of blood. These receptors were obtained from a woman in her sixties or seventies in good health.

This clonotype has a handful of counts. The gene calls are TRBV29-1 and TRBJ2-3; D tentatively reads TRBD1 or TRBD2 (6 bases each). The germline CDR1 and CDR2 sequences are SQVTM and ANQGSEA. Trimming shortened V by 6 bases and J by 9 bases, and 13 bases separated the two germline ends. The CDR3 has 11 amino acids. The CDR3 DNA sequence: TGCAGCGTGCGGGGACAAAGGACGCAGTATTTT. It specifies CSVRGQRTQYF.

This chain links TRBV15 with TRBJ2-7; no firm D call. V shed 2 bases and J shed 2 bases, with 10 bases lying between them. Germline values: CDR1 LNHNV, CDR2 YYDKDF (reference sequence). The CDR3 spans 14 residues. The CDR3 DNA follows: TGTGCCACCAGCAGACACGACTCTACCTACGAGCAGTACTTC. Its protein product is CATSRHDSTYEQYF.

The genes are TRBV27 and TRBJ2-3, with 8 bases lining up with TRBD2. CDR1 is MNHEY and CDR2 is SMNVEV in the germline V gene (reference sequence). Germline trimming cut 7 bases from V and 2 bases from J; bases unmatched to any gene: 8. The CDR3 extends over 15 amino acids. The CDR3 bases are TGTGCCAGCATATGGAGTAGCGGGGCCACAGATACGCAGTATTTT. Translating gives CASIWSSGATDTQYF.

In this sample, this clonotype turned up many times. Its ends do not fully match the called genes, so a read error is possible. The V gene is TRBV3-1, the J gene TRBJ2-7, with a tentative D call TRBD1 (7 bases). This CDR3 has 15 residues. Germline V gene lookup returns CDR1 LGHDT and CDR2 YNNKEL (reference sequence). CDR3 in amino acids: CASTQGGGASLEQYF. The CDR3 DNA reads TGTGCCAGCACCCAAGGAGGGGGCGCTTCCCTTGAGCAGTACTTC.

This clonotype came up a few times. DNA for the CDR3: TGCAGTGCCCGTCGCGCGAACACTGAAGCTTTCTTT. It encodes CSARRANTEAFF. This chain connects TRBV20-1 to TRBJ1-1; no definite D call. The CDR3 is made up of 12 amino acids. V was clipped by 6 bases and J by 1 base, with 9 bases between them. The germline V gene encodes CDR1 DFQATT and CDR2 SNEGSKA (reference sequence).

The chain joins TRBV28 to TRBJ2-7, with TRBD1 matching over 8 bases. V gave up 2 bases and J gave up 4 bases; unmatched junction bases: 10. From germline, CDR1 is MDHEN and CDR2 SYDVKM. The CDR3 length is 16 residues. CDR3 sequence: CASSLGLVQGEYEQYF. CDR3 DNA: TGTGCCAGCAGTTTAGGTCTCGTACAGGGGGAGTACGAGCAGTACTTC. Together with reference TRBV28 and TRBJ2-7, the CDR3 gives the full variable domain: DVKVTQSSRYLVKRTGEKVFLECVQDMDHENMFWYRQDPGLGLRLIYFSYDVKMKEKGDIPEGYSVSREKKERFSLILESASTNQTSMYLCASSLGLVQGEYEQYFGPGTRLTVT.

The CDR3 spells CASSFKRSEQYF. As DNA, the CDR3 is TGTGCCAGCAGTTTCAAAAGATCCGAGCAGTACTTC. The V gene is TRBV12-3 or TRBV12-4, the J gene TRBJ2-7; D is uncertain. V dropped 3 bases and J dropped 6 bases, with 9 bases sitting between them. This CDR3 is built from 12 residues.

This clonotype came up a few times. J is TRBJ1-2 and V is TRBV3-1; tentatively, D is TRBD1 (6 bases). This CDR3 is built from 13 residues. V shed 2 bases and J shed 7 bases, with 11 bases lying between them. Per germline, CDR1 LGHDT and CDR2 YNNKEL (reference sequence). The CDR3 bases are TGTGCCAGCAGCCAAACAGGGAGCGGTGGCTACACCTTC. It codes for CASSQTGSGGYTF. Using reference TRBV3-1 and TRBJ1-2 for the parts outside the CDR3, the full variable domain is DTAVSQTPKYLVTQMGNDKSIKCEQNLGHDTMYWYKQDSKKFLKIMFSYNNKELIINETVPNRFSPKSPDKAHLNLHINSLELGDSAVYFCASSQTGSGGYTFGSGTRLTVV.

The chain employs TRBV6-5 and TRBJ2-3, with a possible D match to TRBD2 (6 bases). This CDR3 spans 11 amino acids. Germline CDR1 is MNHEY and CDR2 is SVGAGI. Trimming took off 4 bases at V and 11 bases at J, with 10 bases between the two ends. The CDR3 protein is CASSWEALQYF. For the CDR3, the DNA is TGTGCCAGCAGTTGGGAGGCTTTGCAGTATTTT.

This sequence joins TRBV2 and TRBJ1-1; TRBD1 aligns across 7 bases. Germline values: CDR1 SNHLY, CDR2 FYNNEI. The CDR3 has 12 amino acids. V shed 9 bases, J shed 4 bases, and the junction held 5 bases outside the gene matches. This chain's CDR3 is CASRGGGTEAFF. In DNA form, the CDR3 reads TGTGCCAGTAGAGGGGGCGGCACTGAAGCTTTCTTT.

This clonotype appeared a few times. The V call is TRBV20-1, the J call TRBJ1-1; the match to TRBD1 covers 8 bases. The germline CDR1 and CDR2 sequences are DFQATT and SNEGSKA (reference sequence). The junction had 3 bases not matched to a gene; V was cut back by 3 bases and J by 0 bases. The CDR3 sequence is 14 residues long. The CDR3 region is CSARGQAMNTEAFF. CDR3 in DNA: TGCAGTGCTAGGGGACAGGCGATGAACACTGAAGCTTTCTTT.

This chain links TRBV5-1 with TRBJ2-7; a weak D match, TRBD2 (6 bases). The germline V and J ends were trimmed by 0 bases and 0 bases, with 13 bases remaining between them. The CDR3 has 16 residues. Germline V gene sequence: CDR1 SGHRS, CDR2 YFSETQ. CDR3 sequence (DNA): TGCGCCAGCAGCTTGGAATTACTAGCTCTCTCCTACGAGCAGTACTTC. This codes for CASSLELLALSYEQYF. Supplemented by reference TRBV5-1 and TRBJ2-7, the full variable domain reads KAGVTQTPRYLIKTRGQQVTLSCSPISGHRSVSWYQQTPGQGLQFLFEYFSETQRNKGNFPGRFSGRQFSNSRSEMNVSTLELGDSALYLCASSLELLALSYEQYFGPGTRLTVT.